This T cell receptor beta chain is from a study of cytomegalovirus exposure and HLA in healthy donors. The CDR3 spans 14 residues. In germline, CDR1 is LNHDA, CDR2 SQIVND (reference sequence). V was pared by 7 bases and J by 8 bases, with 20 bases between. PCR involved 60 Vbeta and 13 Jbeta primers. TCRdb keeps only in-frame clones here, not all; method: immunoSEQ multiplex PCR. The sample shows under 200,000 clones, approximately 82% of them seen only once. This chain links TRBV19 with TRBJ1-2; D gene uncertain. This receptor was identified in a man between 45 and 60 years old in good health and CMV-seropositive. Sequencing was carried out using PBMCs. Here the CDR3 reads CASNSDGVYWGYTF. CDR3 coding DNA: TGTGCCAGTAACTCCGACGGAGTCTATTGGGGCTACACCTTC.